The 7 T cell receptor beta chains below come from one sample, sequenced in a study of glioma-infiltrating T cells after dendritic cell vaccination. The protocol was immunoSEQ multiplex PCR, while the TCRdb copy is restricted to in-frame clones and leaves out a portion. The data hold fewer than 85,000 clones, with 85% to 90% observed a single time. The sample here was blood, taken before dendritic cell vaccination. The receptors were gathered from a human donor with glioblastoma.

The J gene is TRBJ1-6, the V gene TRBV19; weak D call: TRBD1 (6 bases). The CDR3 runs 14 residues. Trimming stripped 3 bases from V and 8 bases from J, with 11 bases between. Germline lookup yields CDR1 LNHDA and CDR2 SQIVND (reference sequence). CDR3 residues: CASSITGKDSPLHF. The CDR3 DNA follows: TGTGCCAGTAGTATTACAGGGAAAGATTCACCCCTCCACTTT.

This chain uses TRBV9 with TRBJ2-3; D possibly corresponds to TRBD1 (7 bases). Trimming cost V 0 bases and J 2 bases, with 13 bases left between them. The CDR3 length is 16 residues. The germline CDR1 and CDR2 sequences are SGDLS and YYNGEE. CDR3 sequence reads: CASSVAGGFNTDTQYF. DNA of the CDR3: TGTGCCAGCAGCGTAGCAGGGGGGTTTAACACAGATACGCAGTATTTT.

The chain has TRBV12-1 and TRBJ2-3; the D call in the table, TRBD2, was not verified against the DNA. TRBV12-1 is a recognized pseudogene. The CDR3 length is 16 residues. CDR3 protein: CASSSTARREGDTQYF. The CDR3 DNA reads TGTGCCAGCAGCTCCACGGCGAGGCGGGAGGGAGATACGCAGTATTTT.

J is TRBJ2-3 and V is TRBV30, with D unresolved. Trimming stripped 0 bases from V and 4 bases from J, with 8 bases between. CDR1 is GTSNPN and CDR2 is SVGIG in the germline V gene (reference sequence). The CDR3 is made up of 13 amino acids. The CDR3 loop is CAWSVGAPDTQYF. In DNA form, the CDR3 reads TGTGCCTGGAGTGTCGGTGCTCCAGATACGCAGTATTTT.

The genes are TRBV19 and TRBJ2-2; 14 bases fit TRBD2. The V and J ends lost 6 bases and 6 bases, in that order; junction bases with no gene match: 6. The CDR3 contains 16 residues. Germline assignment: CDR1 LNHDA and CDR2 SQIVND (reference sequence). This CDR3 reads CASSSGLAGVAGELFF. The DNA of the CDR3 is TGTGCCAGTAGCTCGGGACTAGCGGGAGTAGCCGGGGAGCTGTTTTTT. Complete variable domain (other parts from reference TRBV19 and TRBJ2-2): DGGITQSPKYLFRKEGQNVTLSCEQNLNHDAMYWYRQDPGQGLRLIYYSQIVNDFQKGDIAEGYSVSREKKESFPLTVTSAQKNPTAFYLCASSSGLAGVAGELFFGEGSRLTVL.

The V gene is TRBV11-3, the J gene TRBJ2-5; TRBD1 aligns across 9 bases. Germline V lookup: CDR1 SGHNT, CDR2 YENEEA. V lost 4 bases to trimming and J lost 7 bases; unmatched junction nucleotides: 19. The CDR3 length is 18 residues. The CDR3 here is CASSSSWGTGPKTGTQYF. As DNA, the CDR3 is TGTGCCAGCAGCTCCTCTTGGGGGACAGGGCCCAAGACGGGGACCCAGTACTTC.

V is TRBV5-4 and J is TRBJ2-7; 7 bases are a match to TRBD1. The V and J ends lost 5 bases and 4 bases, in that order; junction bases with no gene match: 9. Germline CDR1 SGHNT, CDR2 YYREEE (reference sequence). The CDR3 has 14 residues. This chain's CDR3 is CASSSGQELYEQYF. The CDR3, as DNA: TGTGCCAGCAGTTCCGGACAGGAGTTGTACGAGCAGTACTTC.